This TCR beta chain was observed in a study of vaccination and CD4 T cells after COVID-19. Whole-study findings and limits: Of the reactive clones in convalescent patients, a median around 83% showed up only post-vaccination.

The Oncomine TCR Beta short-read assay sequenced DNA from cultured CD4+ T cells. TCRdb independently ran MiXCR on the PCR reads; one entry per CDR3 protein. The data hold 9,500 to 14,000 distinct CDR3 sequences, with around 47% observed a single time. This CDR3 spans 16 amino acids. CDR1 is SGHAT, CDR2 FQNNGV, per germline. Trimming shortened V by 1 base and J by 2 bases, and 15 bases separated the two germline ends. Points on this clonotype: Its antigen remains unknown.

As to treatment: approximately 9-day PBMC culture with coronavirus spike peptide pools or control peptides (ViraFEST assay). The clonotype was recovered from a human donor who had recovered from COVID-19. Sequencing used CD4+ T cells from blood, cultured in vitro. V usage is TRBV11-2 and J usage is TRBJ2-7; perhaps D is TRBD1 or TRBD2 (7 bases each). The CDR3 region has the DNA TGTGCCAGCAGCTTAGGGCGGGGGACAGCCACCTACGAGCAGTACTTC. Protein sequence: CASSLGRGTATYEQYF.